This T cell receptor (beta chain) appears in the sequencing data of a study of CD8 T cells in Susac syndrome. Random hexamers were used to reverse transcribe about 0.5 to 1 ug of RNA. By means of immunoSEQ multiplex PCR, TCR beta CDR3 spanning 54 Vbeta and 13 Jbeta underwent amplification. TCRdb recomputed calls from the immunoSEQ multiplex PCR reads with MiXCR, one row per CDR3 protein. The table records more than 150,000 distinct CDR3 sequences, approximately 94% of them present only once. The CDR3 length is 18 residues. V shed 6 bases and J 0 bases; nucleotides not matched to a gene: 11. CDR1 and CDR2 (germline): MNHEY, SVGEGT. In contrast to the negatively isolated CD8+ and CD4+ T cells, TEMRA cells were FACS-enriched.

The chain links TRBV6-2 or TRBV6-3 to TRBJ2-1; the match to TRBD2 covers 10 bases. Source material: CD8+ T cells from PBMCs. This sequence was found in a human donor with multiple sclerosis. CDR3 DNA sequence: TGTGCCAGCAGCTACACGGCTAGCGGGGGAAGCTCCTACAATGAGCAGTTCTTC. Translated, it gives CASSYTASGGSSYNEQFF.